Listed here are 13 T cell receptor beta chains from one sample, sequenced in a study of T cell repertoires in cytomegalovirus infection. TCRdb reanalysed the reads using MiXCR and keeps one entry per CDR3 protein. The table records hundreds of thousands of distinct CDR3 sequences, 42% of them present only once. These receptors have no known antigen. Source: cultured PBMCs, taken from culture after CMV antigen stimulation. The receptors were sampled from a human donor in good health (CMV status not recorded). Some clones in this sample may be carry-over from other donors' samples.

The CDR3 DNA follows: TGTGCCAGCAGTGTAGAGGGGAGAGGGGGCTATGGCTACACCTTC. The encoded protein is CASSVEGRGGYGYTF. V usage is TRBV6-8 and J usage is TRBJ1-2; the D gene is possibly TRBD1 (6 bases). The V gene's germline CDR1 is MNHGY and CDR2 SAAAGT. The CDR3 consists of 15 residues. V lost 5 bases and J lost 4, with 17 bases in between.

This clonotype was detected once. The gene calls are TRBV15 and TRBJ1-2; D uncertain. From germline, CDR1 is LNHNV and CDR2 YYDKDF (reference sequence). With 6 bases removed from V and 2 bases from J, the gap between germline ends came to 7 bases. The CDR3 covers 12 residues. The CDR3 here is CATSTSNYGYTF. The CDR3 nucleotides read TGTGCCACCAGTACTTCGAACTATGGCTACACCTTC. The variable domain in full, with the rest retrieved from reference TRBV15 and TRBJ1-2, is DAMVIQNPRYQVTQFGKPVTLSCSQTLNHNVMYWYQQKSSQAPKLLFHYYDKDFNNEADTPDNFQSRRPNTSFCFLDIRSPGLGDTAMYLCATSTSNYGYTFGSGTRLTVV.

This clonotype was picked up a small number of times. The chain is built from TRBV7-2 and TRBJ2-7, with TRBD2 identical over 7 bases. J lost 4 bases, V lost 7 bases, and 13 bases had no gene match. The CDR3 extends over 15 amino acids. The germline V gene has CDR1 SGHTA and CDR2 FQGNSA. CDR3 sequence reads: CASTGRPGGGYEQYF. As DNA, the CDR3 is TGTGCCAGCACCGGACGTCCGGGAGGAGGTTACGAGCAGTACTTC.

This clonotype has at least ten counts. V is TRBV7-8 and J is TRBJ2-3, with 9 bases matching TRBD1. This CDR3 has 16 amino acids. Germline CDR1 SGHVS, CDR2 FQNEAQ. V lost 0 bases, J lost 4 bases, and 5 bases stayed unmatched. The CDR3 spells CASSLAVGTGSDTQYF. The CDR3 nucleotides read TGTGCCAGCAGCTTAGCCGTTGGGACAGGGTCAGATACGCAGTATTTT.

The chain joins TRBV20-1 to TRBJ2-5; D is possibly TRBD2 (6 bases). Germline lookup yields CDR1 DFQATT and CDR2 SNEGSKA (reference sequence). The CDR3 has 13 amino acids. Trimming took 6 bases from V and 2 from J, leaving 13 bases between them. CDR3 sequence (DNA): TGCAGTGCACCCGAGCGGGCACAAGAGACCCAGTACTTC. Amino acids: CSAPERAQETQYF.

This CDR3 is CASSLLAGFNQETQYF. The CDR3 DNA follows: TGTGCCAGCAGTTTATTGGCCGGATTTAACCAAGAGACCCAGTACTTC. The chain recombines TRBV12-3 or TRBV12-4 with TRBJ2-5; D is unclear. Trimming removed 2 bases at V and 0 bases at J, with 13 bases between. This CDR3 region has 16 residues.

This clonotype turned up a few times. This chain links TRBV7-2 with TRBJ2-1; weak D call: TRBD1 (6 bases). Germline V gives CDR1 SGHTA, CDR2 FQGNSA. Trimming shortened V by 4 bases and J by 8 bases, and 12 bases separated the two germline ends. The CDR3 totals 13 residues. The CDR3 reads CASSSQGWDEQFF. The CDR3 coding sequence is TGTGCCAGCAGCTCTCAGGGGTGGGATGAGCAGTTCTTC.

Ten or more counts support this clonotype. The chain carries TRBV7-2 and TRBJ2-4; no reliable D call. The V and J ends lost 1 base and 0 bases respectively, with 4 bases between them. CDR1 is SGHTA, CDR2 FQGNSA, per germline. This CDR3 is 14 amino acids long. CDR3 DNA: TGTGCCAGCAGCTTAGGGGCAGCCAAAAACATTCAGTACTTC. Translation gives CASSLGAAKNIQYF.

This clonotype occurred a few times. The J gene is TRBJ2-1, the V gene TRBV5-1, with unresolved D. The CDR3 has 14 residues. V was clipped by 2 bases and J by 7 bases, with 13 bases between them. Germline CDR1 reads SGHRS; CDR2 reads YFSETQ. The CDR3 region is CASSFDLSPNEQFF. The CDR3 DNA follows: TGCGCCAGCAGCTTTGACCTCTCCCCAAATGAGCAGTTCTTC.

Note on this clonotype: One junction end does not reproduce the germline sequence, and a read error may be involved. CDR3 nucleotides: TGTGCCAGCAGGCCTACAGGGGGCTTAAACTCTGGGGCCAACGTCCTGAATTTC. This codes for CASRPTGGLNSGANVLNF. The chain links TRBV12-3 or TRBV12-4 to TRBJ2-6, with 9 bases aligning to TRBD1. The CDR3 totals 18 residues.

This clonotype was detected a few times. The rearrangement uses TRBV7-2 and TRBJ2-1, with 10 positions matching TRBD2. Germline CDR1 is SGHTA and CDR2 is FQGNSA. The junction had 5 bases not matched to a gene; V was cut back by 4 bases and J by 2 bases. The CDR3 is 16 amino acids. CDR3 DNA sequence: TGTGCCAGCAGCTGGCTGGGACTAGCGACCTACAATGAGCAGTTCTTC. This gives the protein CASSWLGLATYNEQFF. The variable domain in full, completed from reference TRBV7-2 and TRBJ2-1, reads GAGVSQSPSNKVTEKGKDVELRCDPISGHTALYWYRQSLGQGLEFLIYFQGNSAPDKSGLPSDRFSAERTGGSVSTLTIQRTQQEDSAVYLCASSWLGLATYNEQFFGPGTRLTVL.

The chain uses TRBV20-1 and TRBJ2-7, with D possibly matching TRBD2 (5 bases). The CDR3 loop spans 14 amino acids. V was cut by 4 bases and J by 4 bases, with 17 bases left in between. In germline, CDR1 is DFQATT, CDR2 SNEGSKA (reference sequence). CDR3 nucleotides: TGCAGTGCTACCCAAGTAGGGAGTGTATACGAGCAGTACTTC. Its protein is CSATQVGSVYEQYF.

In this sample, this clonotype turned up a few times. The chain carries TRBV11-2 and TRBJ2-7; D gene ambiguous. Per germline, CDR1 SGHAT and CDR2 FQNNGV. This CDR3 comprises 19 residues. V dropped 2 bases and J dropped 2 bases, with 25 bases sitting between them. The CDR3 DNA follows: TGTGCCAGCAGCTTAAGCTGGTCCGAGCTCGGGCGAAGCACCTACGAGCAGTACTTC. Amino acid sequence: CASSLSWSELGRSTYEQYF.